This TCR beta chain was sequenced during a study of neoadjuvant nivolumab and ipilimumab in lung cancer. The study's findings and limits: Pretherapy blood TCR richness correlated positively with resected tumor richness. Only a small number of samples underwent TCR sequencing. From pretherapy to surgery, tumor richness and clonality rose with dual therapy. TCR richness and clonality were higher in tumors than adjacent uninvolved lung.

This CDR3 comprises 14 residues. CDR1 and CDR2 (germline): MGHRA, YSYEKL. V was trimmed by 4 bases and J by 4 bases, leaving 13 bases between them. Data came from immunoSEQ multiplex PCR; TCRdb stores just in-frame clones and leaves some out. The data contain over a thousand clones, about 80% of them singletons. As concerns this clone: Its antigen is currently unknown.

The input for sequencing was adjacent normal lung tissue, taken after neoadjuvant nivolumab, alone or with ipilimumab, at or shortly before surgery. The V and J genes are TRBV4-1 and TRBJ1-1, with TRBD1 as a possible D gene (6 bases). This TCR derives from an adult with non-small cell lung cancer. The CDR3 protein is CASSPEYRATEAFF. CDR3 DNA: TGCGCCAGCAGCCCCGAATACAGGGCCACTGAAGCTTTCTTT.